This section outlines one T cell receptor beta chain sequence together with its context. The sample belongs to a study of blood T cell repertoires in COVID-19. About the study: The United States, Italy and Spain provided the acute and convalescent COVID-19 samples. PBMCs, B-cell-depleted T cells, or T cells provided the cDNA or gDNA that made up the material.

Methods used by the authors: Estimates of nucleated cell counts were drawn from the amplification of reference gene primers. Only in-frame clones appear in the TCRdb table, and some are missing; sequencing was by immunoSEQ multiplex PCR. D and trimming come from the DNA, and the V and J calls and clone size come from that table. The sample records about 180,000 clones, approximately 85% being singletons. Sequencing was done on a sample of peripheral blood. The TCR comes from a human donor with active or convalescent COVID-19. The donor label of this sample is uncertain.

CDR3 sequence (DNA): TGTGCCAGCAGTGAAGACAGGGGATCGCCCGGGGAGCTGTTTTTT. Its protein product is CASSEDRGSPGELFF. This sequence joins TRBV2 and TRBJ2-2, with 7 bases fitting TRBD1. This CDR3 has 15 amino acids. After removal of 1 base from V and 6 bases from J, the junction contained 5 bases not matched to a gene. Germline V gene lookup returns CDR1 SNHLY and CDR2 FYNNEI.